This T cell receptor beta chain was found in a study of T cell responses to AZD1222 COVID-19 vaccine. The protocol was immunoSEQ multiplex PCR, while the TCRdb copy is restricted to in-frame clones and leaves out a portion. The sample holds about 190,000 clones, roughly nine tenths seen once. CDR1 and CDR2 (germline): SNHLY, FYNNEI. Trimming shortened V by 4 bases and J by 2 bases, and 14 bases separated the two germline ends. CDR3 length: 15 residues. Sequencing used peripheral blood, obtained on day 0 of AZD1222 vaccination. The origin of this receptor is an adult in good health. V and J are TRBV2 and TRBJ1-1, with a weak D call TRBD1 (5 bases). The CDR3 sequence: CASSGRGTTNTEAFF. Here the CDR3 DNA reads TGTGCCAGCAGTGGACGGGGCACTACTAACACTGAAGCTTTCTTT.